The rows below give T cell receptor beta chains drawn from one sample of a study of T-cell memory formation after mild COVID-19. TCRdb itself ran the 5' RACE reads through MiXCR, one entry per CDR3 protein. The data contain roughly 110,000 distinct CDR3 sequences, about 15% of them seen just once; the ten biggest clones take up 25% to 35%. Source material: PBMCs or a T cell subset sorted from them (not recorded which). The source is an adult woman who had mild COVID-19 (a few samples of this study predate the infection). Cell type and time point are not known. The CDR3 runs from the conserved cysteine through the conserved F or W. The D gene is left open where the match is weak. The listing skips clone size in some rows; elsewhere it reads once, few, many or a size class.

j_call | clone_size | d_call | v_call | cdr3_nt | cdr3_aa
TRBJ2-5 | - | - | TRBV5-1 | TGCGCCAGCAGCTTGGCCCCTGCTAGCGCCTTAGAGACCCAGTACTTC | CASSLAPASALETQYF
TRBJ1-2 | few | TRBD1 | TRBV5-1 | TGCGCCAGCAGCTGGGGACAGGGCATCATCTATGGCTACACCTTC | CASSWGQGIIYGYTF
TRBJ2-2 | - | - | TRBV12-3/TRBV12-4 | TGTGCCAGCAGTTTAGAAAGGAACACCGGGGAGCTGTTTTTT | CASSLERNTGELFF
TRBJ2-7 | - | TRBD1 | TRBV20-1 | TGCAGTGCTAGAGATGGGACAGTCGGGACCTACGAGCAGTACTTC | CSARDGTVGTYEQYF
TRBJ2-3 | - | TRBD2 | TRBV5-4 | TGTGCCAGCAGCTTCGGGACTAGCGGGGACCCTCCCACAGATACGCAGTATTTT | CASSFGTSGDPPTDTQYF
TRBJ1-5 | few | - | TRBV13 | TGTGCCAGCAGCTTAGGCCAGGGTGGTGGGCAGCCCCAGCATTTT | CASSLGQGGGQPQHF
TRBJ1-1 | once | - | TRBV29-1 | TGCAGCGTTGACGAGGTTTCGCGTCCTGAAGCTTTCTTT | CSVDEVSRPEAFF
TRBJ2-1 | few | TRBD2 | TRBV20-1 | TGCAGTGCTAAGGTGTTCGGCGGGAGGGCCAATGAGCAGTTCTTC | CSAKVFGGRANEQFF
TRBJ1-1 | - | - | TRBV25-1 | TGTGCCAGCAGTGAAGCTCAGGGCACGAACACTGAAGCTTTCTTT | CASSEAQGTNTEAFF
TRBJ2-1 | - | TRBD2 | TRBV4-1 | TGCGCCAGCAGCCCCTGGAGTGGACTAGTTGGGGAGCAGTTCTTC | CASSPWSGLVGEQFF
TRBJ2-3 | - | - | TRBV7-9 | TGTGCCAGCAGCTTATCTCCGGGGAACCTTTCGAGCACAGATACGCAGTATTTT | CASSLSPGNLSSTDTQYF
TRBJ2-3 | few | - | TRBV5-6 | TGTGCCAGCAGCTTGGATGATACGCAGTATTTT | CASSLDDTQYF
TRBJ2-2 | few | - | TRBV7-7 | TGTGCTAGCAGCTTATCTCAAGCGGGCGCGAACACCGGGGAGCTGTTTTTT | CASSLSQAGANTGELFF
TRBJ2-5 | many | - | TRBV9 | TGTGCCAGTACCCCGTGGGACGGAGAAGAGACCCAGTACTTC | CASTPWDGEETQYF
TRBJ1-6 | - | - | TRBV4-1 | TGCGCCAGCAGCCAAGAGACATTTTCACCCCTCCACTTT | CASSQETFSPLHF
TRBJ1-1 | few | - | TRBV5-1 | TGCGCCAGCAGCTTGAGACAGAACACTGAAGCTTTCTTT | CASSLRQNTEAFF
TRBJ2-1 | - | - | TRBV7-6 | TGTGCCAGCAGCCCGCGGAGAGGTCATGAGCAGTTCTTC | CASSPRRGHEQFF
TRBJ1-1 | - | - | TRBV5-1 | TGCGCCAGCAGCTTGTTTCAGGGGAACACTGAAGCTTTCTTT | CASSLFQGNTEAFF
TRBJ2-1 | - | - | TRBV12-3/TRBV12-4 | TGTGCCAGCAGTTTAACTAGCCGTTACAATGAGCAGTTCTTC | CASSLTSRYNEQFF
TRBJ2-1 | many | - | TRBV29-1 | TGCAGCGTTGAAGATCCTACTCCGTCCAGGGGCGGGGATGAGCAGTTCTTC | CSVEDPTPSRGGDEQFF
TRBJ2-7 | - | - | TRBV28 | TGTGCCACTATGAGCGAGCAGTACTTC | CATMSEQYF
TRBJ1-2 | few | - | TRBV12-3/TRBV12-4 | TGTGCCAGCAGTTTCCCAGGGGTGAAATATGGCTACACCTTC | CASSFPGVKYGYTF
TRBJ2-5 | few | - | TRBV3-1 | TGTGCCAGCAGCCAAGAGGGGGCAGGGGTAGAGACCCAGTACTTC | CASSQEGAGVETQYF
TRBJ1-2 | - | - | TRBV2 | TGTGCCAGCAGGGAGGACGGGCAGGCCAGATATGGCTACACCTTC | CASREDGQARYGYTF
TRBJ2-1 | few | TRBD1 | TRBV5-5 | TGTGCCAGCAGCTATCGACAGGGTTCTTACAATGAGCAGTTCTTC | CASSYRQGSYNEQFF
TRBJ1-2 | - | - | TRBV7-9 | TGTGCCAGCAGCTTAGTTGCAGGGAAAGACGGCTACACCTTC | CASSLVAGKDGYTF
TRBJ1-1 | - | - | TRBV20-1 | TGCAGTGCTCCCTCCATGGATGGGGGAAACACTGAAGCTTTCTTT | CSAPSMDGGNTEAFF
TRBJ2-5 | few | - | TRBV5-6 | TGTGCCAGCAGCTTGGTGGGATCCAGAGAAGAGACCCAGTACTTC | CASSLVGSREETQYF